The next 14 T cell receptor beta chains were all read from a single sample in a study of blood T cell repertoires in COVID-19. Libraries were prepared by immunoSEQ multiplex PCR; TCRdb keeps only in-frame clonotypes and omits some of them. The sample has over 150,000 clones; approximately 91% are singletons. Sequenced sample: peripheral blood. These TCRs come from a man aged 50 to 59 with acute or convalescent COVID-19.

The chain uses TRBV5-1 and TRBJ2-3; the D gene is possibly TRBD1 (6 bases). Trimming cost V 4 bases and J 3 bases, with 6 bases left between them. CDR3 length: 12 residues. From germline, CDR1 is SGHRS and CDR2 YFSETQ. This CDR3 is CASSTGTDTQYF. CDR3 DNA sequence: TGCGCCAGCAGCACAGGGACAGATACGCAGTATTTT.

The CDR3 DNA sequence: TGTGCCAGCAGCCTCCGAGGCGGGGAGCTGTTTTTT. Translating gives CASSLRGGELFF. The genes are TRBV7-3 and TRBJ2-2; D is unclear. In germline, CDR1 is SGHTA, CDR2 FQGTGA. The CDR3 extends over 12 amino acids. The V end was cut by 5 bases, the J end by 7 bases, with 8 bases between.

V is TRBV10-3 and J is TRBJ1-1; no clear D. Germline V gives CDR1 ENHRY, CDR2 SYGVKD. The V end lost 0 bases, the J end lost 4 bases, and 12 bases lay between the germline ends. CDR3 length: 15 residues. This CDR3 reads CAISESKRVGTEAFF. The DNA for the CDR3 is TGTGCCATCAGTGAGTCAAAGAGGGTAGGCACTGAAGCTTTCTTT.

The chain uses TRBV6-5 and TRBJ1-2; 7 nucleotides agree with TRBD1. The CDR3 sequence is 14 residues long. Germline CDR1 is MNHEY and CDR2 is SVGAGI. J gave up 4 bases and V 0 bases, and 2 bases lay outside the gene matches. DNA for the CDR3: TGTGCCAGCAGTTACTCACAGGGGCCCTATGGCTACACCTTC. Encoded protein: CASSYSQGPYGYTF.

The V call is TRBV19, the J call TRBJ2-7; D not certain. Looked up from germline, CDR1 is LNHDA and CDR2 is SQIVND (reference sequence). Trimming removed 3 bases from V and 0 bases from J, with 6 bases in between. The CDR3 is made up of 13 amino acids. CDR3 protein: CASSIGSSYEQYF. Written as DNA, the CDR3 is TGTGCCAGTAGTATTGGCAGCTCCTACGAGCAGTACTTC.

The CDR3 DNA follows: TGTGCCAGCACCAATCAGGTTCAGCCCCAGCATTTT. This gives the protein CASTNQVQPQHF. The chain employs TRBV28 and TRBJ1-5; D uncertain. The CDR3 has 12 residues. Between the trimmed V and J ends, which lost 7 bases and 6 bases, there was a span of 10 bases. Germline V gives CDR1 MDHEN, CDR2 SYDVKM.

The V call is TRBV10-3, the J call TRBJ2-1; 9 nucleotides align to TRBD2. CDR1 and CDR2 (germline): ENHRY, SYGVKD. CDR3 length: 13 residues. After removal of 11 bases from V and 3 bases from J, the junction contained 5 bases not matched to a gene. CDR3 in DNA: TGTGCCGCGGGAGGGGACTTCTACAATGAGCAGTTCTTC. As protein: CAAGGDFYNEQFF.

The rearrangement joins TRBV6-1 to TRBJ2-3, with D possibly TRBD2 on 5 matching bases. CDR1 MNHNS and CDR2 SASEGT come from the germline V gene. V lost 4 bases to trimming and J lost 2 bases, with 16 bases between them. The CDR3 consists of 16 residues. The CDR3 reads CASSAHPLEYTDTQYF. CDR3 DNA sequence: TGTGCCAGCAGTGCCCACCCACTAGAGTACACAGATACGCAGTATTTT.

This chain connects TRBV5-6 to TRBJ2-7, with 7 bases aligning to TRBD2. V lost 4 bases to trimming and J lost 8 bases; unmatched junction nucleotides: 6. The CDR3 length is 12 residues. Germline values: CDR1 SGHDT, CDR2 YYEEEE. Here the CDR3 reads CASSPGRGQQYF. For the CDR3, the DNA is TGTGCCAGCAGCCCGGGGAGGGGTCAGCAGTACTTC.

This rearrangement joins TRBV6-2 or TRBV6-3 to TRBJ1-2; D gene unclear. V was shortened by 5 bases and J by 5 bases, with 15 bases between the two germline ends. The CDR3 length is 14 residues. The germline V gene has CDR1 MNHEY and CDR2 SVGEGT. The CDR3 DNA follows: TGTGCCAGCAGTACCGGGATCACTTCTTATGGCTACACCTTC. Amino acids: CASSTGITSYGYTF.

Written as DNA, the CDR3 is TGTGCCATCAGTGAGAACAGGGCTAACTATGGCTACACCTTC. It is translated as CAISENRANYGYTF. V is TRBV10-3 and J is TRBJ1-2, with D tentatively TRBD1 (6 bases). Trimming cost V 2 bases and J 0 bases, with 7 bases left between them. CDR1 and CDR2 from the germline V gene are ENHRY and SYGVKD. CDR3 length: 14 amino acids.

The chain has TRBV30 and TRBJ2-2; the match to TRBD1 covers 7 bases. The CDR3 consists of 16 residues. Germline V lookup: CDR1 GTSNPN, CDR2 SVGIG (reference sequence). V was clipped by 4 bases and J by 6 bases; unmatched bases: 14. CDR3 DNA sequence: TGTGCCTGGATTCCCGGGGACAGTAGAGGGGCCGGGGAGCTGTTTTTT. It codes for CAWIPGDSRGAGELFF.

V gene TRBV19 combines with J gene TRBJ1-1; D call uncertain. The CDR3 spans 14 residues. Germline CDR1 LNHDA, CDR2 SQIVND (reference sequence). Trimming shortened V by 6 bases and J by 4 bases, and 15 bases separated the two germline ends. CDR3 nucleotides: TGTGCCAGTAGCCCCGAGGGATTAATCACTGAAGCTTTCTTT. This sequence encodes CASSPEGLITEAFF.

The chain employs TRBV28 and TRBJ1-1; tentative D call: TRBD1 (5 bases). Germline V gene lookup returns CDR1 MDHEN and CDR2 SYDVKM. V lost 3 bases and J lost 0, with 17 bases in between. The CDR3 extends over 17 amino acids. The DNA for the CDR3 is TGTGCCAGCAGTTTCAGGACACCCCGTCCGATGAACACTGAAGCTTTCTTT. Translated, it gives CASSFRTPRPMNTEAFF. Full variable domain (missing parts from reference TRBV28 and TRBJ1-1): DVKVTQSSRYLVKRTGEKVFLECVQDMDHENMFWYRQDPGLGLRLIYFSYDVKMKEKGDIPEGYSVSREKKERFSLILESASTNQTSMYLCASSFRTPRPMNTEAFFGQGTRLTVV.